This entry concerns a single T cell receptor (beta chain). Antigen: not known. The sample is drawn from a study of graft-versus-host responses after intestinal transplantation. Turning to the study itself: Recipients across the board were started on anti-thymocyte globulin induction, then kept on tacrolimus and steroids for roughly 3 years.

The assay was immunoSEQ multiplex PCR, and TCRdb's table has in-frame clones only and misses some. The profile shows 90,000 to 120,000 clones, approximately 90% of them singletons. General study points: Researchers found GvH clones in recipient marrow, and some showed up first in ileum or blood. Among circulating GvH clones, peak levels were associated with early post-transplant declines in HvG clones.

Germline lookup yields CDR1 SGHNT and CDR2 YYREEE (reference sequence). There are 16 residues in the CDR3. Trimming removed 2 bases at V and 2 bases at J, with 11 bases between. The J gene is TRBJ1-6, the V gene TRBV5-4; no clear D gene. Sequences were derived from unstimulated CD4+ T cells sorted from spleen or lymph node cells, sampled before transplant. This TCR derives from a human donor who was the organ donor for an intestinal transplant. The CDR3 nucleotides read TGTGCCAGCAGCTTTAACGGGGAGGCCTATAATTCACCCCTCCACTTT. It is translated as CASSFNGEAYNSPLHF.